This T cell receptor (beta chain) was profiled in a study of cytomegalovirus exposure and HLA in healthy donors. Findings and limits, study-wide: According to a later analysis, TCR clusters from the first cohort tended to co-occur in the 100 to 150 validation repertoires.

Data came from immunoSEQ multiplex PCR; TCRdb stores just in-frame clones and leaves some out. The table shows more than 200,000 clones, with less than 95% occurring only once. This CDR3 has 17 amino acids. V lost 4 bases and J lost 2; bases outside the gene matches: 6. Germline assignment: CDR1 SGHNT and CDR2 YYREEE (reference sequence). Points on this clone: Antigen specificity is unknown.

The genes are TRBV5-4 and TRBJ2-3; 14 bases map to TRBD2. The receptor was derived from a woman aged 25 to 45 in good health and CMV-seronegative. The sample consisted of PBMCs. The CDR3 reads CASSPQTSGRDTDTQYF. In nucleotides, the CDR3 is TGTGCCAGCAGCCCACAGACTAGCGGGAGGGACACAGATACGCAGTATTTT.